This T cell receptor (beta chain) appears in the sequencing data of a study of cytomegalovirus exposure and HLA in healthy donors. Regarding the study as a whole: With high specificity and sensitivity, the classifier reportedly diagnosed cytomegalovirus status.

Note on this clone: Its antigen is currently unknown.

The PCR contained 60 Vbeta and 13 Jbeta primers. Profiling relied on immunoSEQ multiplex PCR, and the TCRdb table lists in-frame clones only, not all of them. The table records some 110,000 clones, 12% of them present only once. The TCR comes from a man in his forties in good health and CMV-seropositive. Source material: PBMCs.

CDR3 sequence reads: CASSLGLAEYNEQFF. DNA for the CDR3: TGTGCCAGCAGCTTGGGACTAGCGGAGTACAATGAGCAGTTCTTC. This rearrangement joins TRBV7-3 to TRBJ2-1; 11 bases match TRBD2. This CDR3 spans 15 amino acids. CDR1 SGHTA and CDR2 FQGTGA come from the germline V gene. V gave up 3 bases and J gave up 4 bases; unmatched junction bases: 2.